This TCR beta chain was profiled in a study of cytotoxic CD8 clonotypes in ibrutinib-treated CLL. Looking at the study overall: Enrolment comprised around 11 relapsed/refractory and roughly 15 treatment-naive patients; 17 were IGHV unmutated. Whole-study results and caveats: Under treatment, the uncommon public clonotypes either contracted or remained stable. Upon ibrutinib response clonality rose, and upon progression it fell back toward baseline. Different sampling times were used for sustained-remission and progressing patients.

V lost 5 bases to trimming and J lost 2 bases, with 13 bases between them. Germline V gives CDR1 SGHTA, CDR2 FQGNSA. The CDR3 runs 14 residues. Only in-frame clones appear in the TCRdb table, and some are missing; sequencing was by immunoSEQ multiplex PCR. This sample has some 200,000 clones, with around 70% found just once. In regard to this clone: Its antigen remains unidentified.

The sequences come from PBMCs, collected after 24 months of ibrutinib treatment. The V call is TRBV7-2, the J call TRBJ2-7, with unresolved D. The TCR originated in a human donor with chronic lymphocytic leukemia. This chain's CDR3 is CASSPLRTTYEQYF. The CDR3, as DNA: TGTGCCAGCAGCCCCCTACGGACCACCTACGAGCAGTACTTC.